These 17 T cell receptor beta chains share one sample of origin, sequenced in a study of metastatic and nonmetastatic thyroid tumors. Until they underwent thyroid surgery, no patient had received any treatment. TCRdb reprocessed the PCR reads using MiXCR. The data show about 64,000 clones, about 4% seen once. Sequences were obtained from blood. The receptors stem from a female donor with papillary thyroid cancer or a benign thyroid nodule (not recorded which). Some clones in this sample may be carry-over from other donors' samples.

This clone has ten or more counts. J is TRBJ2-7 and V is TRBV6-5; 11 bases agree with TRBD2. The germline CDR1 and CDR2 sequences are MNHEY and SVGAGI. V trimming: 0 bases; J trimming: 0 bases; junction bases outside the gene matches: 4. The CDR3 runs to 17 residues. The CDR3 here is CASSYSQLAGDSYEQYF. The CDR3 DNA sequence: TGTGCCAGCAGTTACTCGCAACTAGCGGGGGACTCCTACGAGCAGTACTTC.

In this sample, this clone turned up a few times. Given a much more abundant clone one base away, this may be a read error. CDR3 loop: CAGSFVTGFGIGRETQYF. The CDR3, as DNA: TGTGCCGGCAGCTTTGTGACAGGGTTTGGCATCGGGCGGGAGACCCAGTACTTC. This chain connects TRBV5-4 to TRBJ2-5, with 7 bases matching TRBD1. The germline gives CDR1 SGHNT, CDR2 YYREEE (reference sequence). The CDR3 is 18 amino acids.

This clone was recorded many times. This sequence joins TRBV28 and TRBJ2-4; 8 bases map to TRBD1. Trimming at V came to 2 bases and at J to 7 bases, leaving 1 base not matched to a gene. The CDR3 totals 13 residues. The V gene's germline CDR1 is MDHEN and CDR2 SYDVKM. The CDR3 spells CASSLHRGNIQYF. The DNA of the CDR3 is TGTGCCAGCAGTTTACACAGGGGGAACATTCAGTACTTC. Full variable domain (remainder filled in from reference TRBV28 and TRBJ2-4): DVKVTQSSRYLVKRTGEKVFLECVQDMDHENMFWYRQDPGLGLRLIYFSYDVKMKEKGDIPEGYSVSREKKERFSLILESASTNQTSMYLCASSLHRGNIQYFGAGTRLSVL.

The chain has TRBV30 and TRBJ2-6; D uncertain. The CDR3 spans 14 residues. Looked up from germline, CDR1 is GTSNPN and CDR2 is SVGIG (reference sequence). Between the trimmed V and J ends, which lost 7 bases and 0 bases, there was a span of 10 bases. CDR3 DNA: TGTGCCTTGTTGAGGAGCTCTGGGGCCAACGTCCTGACTTTC. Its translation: CALLRSSGANVLTF.

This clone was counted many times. The CDR3 loop is CASSLSRNTEAFF. The DNA of the CDR3 is TGTGCCAGTTCCCTGTCCCGGAACACTGAAGCTTTCTTT. The rearrangement uses TRBV7-8 and TRBJ1-1; D is ambiguous. The germline V and J ends were trimmed by 9 bases and 1 base, with 12 bases remaining between them. Germline CDR1 is SGHVS and CDR2 is FQNEAQ. The CDR3 sequence is 13 residues long.

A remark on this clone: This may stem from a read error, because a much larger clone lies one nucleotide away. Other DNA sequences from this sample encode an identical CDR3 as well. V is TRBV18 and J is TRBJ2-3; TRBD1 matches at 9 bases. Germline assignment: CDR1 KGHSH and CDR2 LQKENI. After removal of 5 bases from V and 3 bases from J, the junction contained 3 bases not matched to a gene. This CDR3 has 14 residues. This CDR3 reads CASSRGTGTDTQYF. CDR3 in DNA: TGTGCCAGCTCAAGGGGGACAGGGACAGATACGCAGTATTTT.

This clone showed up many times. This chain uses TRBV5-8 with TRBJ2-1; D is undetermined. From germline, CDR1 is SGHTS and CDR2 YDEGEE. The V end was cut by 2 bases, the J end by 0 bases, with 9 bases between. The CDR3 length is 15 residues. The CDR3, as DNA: TGTGCCAGCAGCTTAACGCGAAGCTCCTACAATGAGCAGTTCTTC. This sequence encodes CASSLTRSSYNEQFF.

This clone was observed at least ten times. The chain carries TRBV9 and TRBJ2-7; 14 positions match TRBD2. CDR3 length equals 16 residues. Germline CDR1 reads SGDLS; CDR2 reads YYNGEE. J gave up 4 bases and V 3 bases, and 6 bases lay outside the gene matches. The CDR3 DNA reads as TGTGCCAGCAGCGGGAAAGGGACTAGCGGGAGTTACGAGCAGTACTTC. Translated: CASSGKGTSGSYEQYF.

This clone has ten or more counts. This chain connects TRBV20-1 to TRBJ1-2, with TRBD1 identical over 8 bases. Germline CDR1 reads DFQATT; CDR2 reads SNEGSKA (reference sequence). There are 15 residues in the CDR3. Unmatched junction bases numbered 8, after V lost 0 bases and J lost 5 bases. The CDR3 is CSARDWATGEYGYTF. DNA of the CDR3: TGCAGTGCTAGAGATTGGGCGACAGGGGAATATGGCTACACCTTC.

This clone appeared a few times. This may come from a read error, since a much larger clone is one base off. CDR3 sequence reads: CASSGTSGRAEGYEQFF. The CDR3 DNA reads as TGCGCCAGCAGCGGGACTAGCGGGAGGGCCGAAGGTTATGAGCAGTTCTTC. This chain uses TRBV10-2 with TRBJ2-1, with 16 bases that match TRBD2. CDR1 and CDR2 (germline): WSHSY, SAAADI. The length of the CDR3 is 17 residues. V was clipped by 6 bases and J by 8 bases; unmatched bases: 10.

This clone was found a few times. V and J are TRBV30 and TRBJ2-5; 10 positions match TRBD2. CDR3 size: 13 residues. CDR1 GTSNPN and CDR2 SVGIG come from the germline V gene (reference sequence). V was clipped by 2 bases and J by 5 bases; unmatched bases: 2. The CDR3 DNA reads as TGTGCCTGGAGTCCGGGACTAGCGGAGACCCAGTACTTC. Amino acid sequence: CAWSPGLAETQYF.

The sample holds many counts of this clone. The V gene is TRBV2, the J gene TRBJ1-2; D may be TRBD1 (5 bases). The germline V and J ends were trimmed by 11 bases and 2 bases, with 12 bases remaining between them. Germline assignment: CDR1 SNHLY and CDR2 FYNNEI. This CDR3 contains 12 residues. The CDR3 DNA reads TGTGCCTCTGGGGCAGGCAACTATGGCTACACCTTC. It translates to CASGAGNYGYTF.

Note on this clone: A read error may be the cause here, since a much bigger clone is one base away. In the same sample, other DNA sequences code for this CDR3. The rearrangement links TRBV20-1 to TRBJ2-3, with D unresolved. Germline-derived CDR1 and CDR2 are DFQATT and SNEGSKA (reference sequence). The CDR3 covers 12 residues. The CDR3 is CSAWQDTDTQYF. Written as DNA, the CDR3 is TGCAGCGCCTGGCAGGACACAGATACGCAGTATTTT.

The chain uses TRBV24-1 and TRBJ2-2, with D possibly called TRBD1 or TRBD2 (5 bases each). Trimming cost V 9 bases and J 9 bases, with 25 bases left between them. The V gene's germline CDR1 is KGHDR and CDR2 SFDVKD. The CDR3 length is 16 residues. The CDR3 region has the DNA TGTGCCACCTCCGGTCGGGGCAGGTGGGAAACCTGGGAGCTGTTTTTT. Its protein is CATSGRGRWETWELFF.

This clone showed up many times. The CDR3 nucleotides read TGTGCCAGCAAACGGACTAGCGGGAGGGGGGCCTCCTACAATGAGCAGTTCTTC. It encodes CASKRTSGRGASYNEQFF. The V and J genes are TRBV2 and TRBJ2-1; TRBD2 matches 15 bases. The V gene's germline CDR1 is SNHLY and CDR2 FYNNEI. The CDR3 has 18 amino acids. J was trimmed by 0 bases and V by 7 bases; bases with no gene match: 7.

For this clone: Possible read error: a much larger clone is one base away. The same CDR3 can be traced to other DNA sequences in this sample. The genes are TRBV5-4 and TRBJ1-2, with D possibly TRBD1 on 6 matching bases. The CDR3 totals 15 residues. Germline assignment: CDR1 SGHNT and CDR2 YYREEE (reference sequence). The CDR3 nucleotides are TGTGCAAGCAGCCCACGGACAGTTACCCACTATGGCTACACCTTC. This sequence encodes CASSPRTVTHYGYTF.

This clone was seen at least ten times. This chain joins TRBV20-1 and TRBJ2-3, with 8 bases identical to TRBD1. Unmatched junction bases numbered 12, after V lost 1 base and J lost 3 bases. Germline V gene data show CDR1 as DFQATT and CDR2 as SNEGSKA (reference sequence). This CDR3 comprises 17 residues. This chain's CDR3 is CSARGIATGGYTDTQYF. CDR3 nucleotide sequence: TGCAGTGCTAGAGGAATTGCTACAGGGGGTTATACAGATACGCAGTATTTT.